This TCR beta chain was sequenced during a study of T cells after yellow fever vaccination. Study context: Fractions of low cell number were prepared using SMART-Seq v4 Ultra Low Input.

This clonotype was observed a handful of times. No antigen is known for it. The authors made TCR cDNA by 5'RACE template switching, adding a universal primer site and UMIs. TCRdb ran MiXCR on the 5' RACE reads and lists one entry per CDR3 protein. The repertoire consists of 360,000 or so distinct CDR3 sequences, with 9.5% to 13% occurring once and the leading ten covering 15% to 20%. Notes on the study in general: Some clonotypes were seen in both the CD4 and the CD8 compartments. These made up a small share and likely arose from convergent recombination.

The ends were cut back, 1 base at V and 10 bases at J, with 8 bases in the middle. The CDR3 runs to 12 residues. The V gene's germline CDR1 is SNHLY and CDR2 FYNNEI. This specimen was PBMCs, taken on the day of the first yellow fever vaccination. The receptor comes from a man aged 18 to 30 who received the YFV17D yellow fever vaccine. This chain connects TRBV2 to TRBJ2-1; perhaps TRBD1 as D (6 bases). DNA of the CDR3: TGTGCCAGCAGTGAAGAGGGGGTGGAGCAGTTCTTC. This gives the protein CASSEEGVEQFF.